The TCR beta chain under discussion was sequenced for a study of T cell responses to AZD1222 COVID-19 vaccine. Study as a whole: Some second doses came at about 4 weeks and others at about 12 weeks; these were pooled.

Study-wide points: The number of AZD1222 recipients seropositive at baseline was only five to seven. Spike-specific TCR breadth and depth both grew after two AZD1222 doses. Sampling captured repertoires only after the peak T cell response.

From germline, CDR1 is SGHNT and CDR2 YYREEE (reference sequence). V trimming: 4 bases; J trimming: 2 bases; junction bases outside the gene matches: 9. The CDR3 totals 15 residues. TCRdb keeps only in-frame clones here, not all; method: immunoSEQ multiplex PCR. Among about 160,000 clones listed, roughly nine tenths were seen once. About this clone: The antigen remains unidentified.

The sample consisted of peripheral blood, taken on day 0 of AZD1222 vaccination. The receptor was derived from an adult in good health. The rearrangement joins TRBV5-4 to TRBJ2-7, with TRBD1 matching over 7 bases. CDR3 sequence reads: CASSLRQGVAYEQYF. The CDR3 bases are TGTGCCAGCAGCCTCCGACAGGGAGTAGCCTACGAGCAGTACTTC.